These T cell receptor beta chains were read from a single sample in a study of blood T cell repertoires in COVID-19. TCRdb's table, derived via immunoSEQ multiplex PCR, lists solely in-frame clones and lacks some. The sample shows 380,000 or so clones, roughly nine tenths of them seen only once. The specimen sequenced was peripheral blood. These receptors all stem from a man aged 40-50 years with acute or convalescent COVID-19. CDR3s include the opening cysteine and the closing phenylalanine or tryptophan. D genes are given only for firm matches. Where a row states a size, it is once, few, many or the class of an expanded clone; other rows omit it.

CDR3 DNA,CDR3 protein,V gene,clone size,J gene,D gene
TGTGCCAGCAGCCAATCCTCCTATGGCTACACCTTC,CASSQSSYGYTF,TRBV16,once,TRBJ1-2,-
TGTGCCAGCCTCGGGACAGCCCTGAACACTGAAGCTTTCTTT,CASLGTALNTEAFF,TRBV28,-,TRBJ1-1,TRBD1
TGTGCCAGCAGCTTAGCGGGCGGGGCCTCCTACAATGAGCAGTTCTTC,CASSLAGGASYNEQFF,TRBV7-2,-,TRBJ2-1,-
TGTGCCAGCAGCTTAGTCGGAGGGCTCTCCTACGAGCAGTACTTC,CASSLVGGLSYEQYF,TRBV11-2,-,TRBJ2-7,-
TGTGCCAGCAGCTTAGGACGCTGGAGTAGCCGTGGAAACACCGGGGAGCTGTTTTTT,CASSLGRWSSRGNTGELFF,TRBV7-2,-,TRBJ2-2,-
TGTGCCGGTGAAGACAGATTACAAGAGACCCAGTACTTC,CAGEDRLQETQYF,TRBV6-5,-,TRBJ2-5,-
TGTGCCAGTAGTGTTCGGTATGGCTACACCTTC,CASSVRYGYTF,TRBV19,-,TRBJ1-2,-
TGTGCCAGCAGTTTCATGGGCAGGTCCTACGAGCAGTACTTC,CASSFMGRSYEQYF,TRBV27,-,TRBJ2-7,-
TGCAGTGCTAGTGTGGCTAGCGGGGTTTACGAGCAGTACTTC,CSASVASGVYEQYF,TRBV20-1,-,TRBJ2-7,TRBD2
TGTGCCAGCAGCTGGACAGGTGGACAATGGCCCCAGCATTTT,CASSWTGGQWPQHF,TRBV7-8,-,TRBJ1-5,TRBD1
TGTGCCAGCAGTTCCGGGACTAGCGGGGGTAACAATGAGCAGTTCTTC,CASSSGTSGGNNEQFF,TRBV6-5,-,TRBJ2-1,TRBD2
TGTGCCACCAGCAGAGGTGGCAGGGATGGCTACACCTTC,CATSRGGRDGYTF,TRBV15,-,TRBJ1-2,-
TGTGCCAGCAGCACCCTGTGGGAGACACCCACCGGGGAGCTGTTTTTT,CASSTLWETPTGELFF,TRBV9,few,TRBJ2-2,-
TGTGCCACAGCAGGGGCCGGTGGCTACACCTTC,CATAGAGGYTF,TRBV19,-,TRBJ1-2,-
TGTGCCAGCAGCCCCGCAACGAGGGTATACAATGAGCAGTTCTTC,CASSPATRVYNEQFF,TRBV7-3,-,TRBJ2-1,-
TGTGCCAGCAGTTGGGACAGGGGGTACTATGCGAACACCGGGGAGCTGTTTTTT,CASSWDRGYYANTGELFF,TRBV27,-,TRBJ2-2,TRBD1
TGTGCCAGCAGCTTAGTAGGGGGATCTGGAAACACCATATATTTT,CASSLVGGSGNTIYF,TRBV7-2,once,TRBJ1-3,-
TGTGCCAGCAGCTTAGACGGGTATGGCTACACCTTC,CASSLDGYGYTF,TRBV5-6,-,TRBJ1-2,-
TGTGCCAGCAGCTTTCTAACCGGGACTAGCGGGGGGACGGATACGCAGTATTTT,CASSFLTGTSGGTDTQYF,TRBV13,-,TRBJ2-3,TRBD2
TGTGCCAGCAGCTTAGAGGGAGGAGCTAACTATGGCTACACCTTC,CASSLEGGANYGYTF,TRBV7-2,-,TRBJ1-2,-
TGTGCCAGCAGCAACGGACTAGGAGGGTACAATGAGCAGTTCTTC,CASSNGLGGYNEQFF,TRBV14,-,TRBJ2-1,TRBD2
TGTGCCAGCAGCTACTCTTTGAGGGGGAGAGATACGCAGTATTTT,CASSYSLRGRDTQYF,TRBV5-6,-,TRBJ2-3,-